Listed here are 2 T cell receptor beta chains from one sample, sequenced in a study of CXCR3-negative and CXCR3-positive naive CD8 T cells. Their antigens remain unidentified. UMI-tagged TRB cDNA libraries were built via 5' RACE. TCRdb reworked the 5' RACE reads into one entry per CDR3 protein, no DNA. The sample data list fewer than 90,000 distinct CDR3 sequences. Study results and limitations: CXCR3-expressing naive cells carried TRB CDR3s more hydrophobic than those of CXCR3-negative naive cells.

The sample taken for sequencing was naive CXCR3+ CD8+ T cells from blood. Subset of the sample: CD45RO-CCR7+CD27+CD95- naive CD8+ T cells expressing CXCR3 (TNR3+). These receptors were obtained from a human donor in good health. Some clones in this sample may be carry-over from other donors' samples.

This chain links TRBV11-2 with TRBJ2-3; TCRdb's D gene call, TRBD2, goes unchecked for lack of DNA. Germline values: CDR1 SGHAT, CDR2 FQNNGV. The CDR3 is made up of 18 amino acids. This chain's CDR3 is CASSEPQPGLAATDTQYF.

The gene calls are TRBV28 and TRBJ2-2; lacking DNA, the TRBD2 call made by TCRdb goes unchecked. The germline V gene has CDR1 MDHEN and CDR2 SYDVKM. CDR3 length equals 16 residues. CDR3: CASSLSGRAFDGELFF.